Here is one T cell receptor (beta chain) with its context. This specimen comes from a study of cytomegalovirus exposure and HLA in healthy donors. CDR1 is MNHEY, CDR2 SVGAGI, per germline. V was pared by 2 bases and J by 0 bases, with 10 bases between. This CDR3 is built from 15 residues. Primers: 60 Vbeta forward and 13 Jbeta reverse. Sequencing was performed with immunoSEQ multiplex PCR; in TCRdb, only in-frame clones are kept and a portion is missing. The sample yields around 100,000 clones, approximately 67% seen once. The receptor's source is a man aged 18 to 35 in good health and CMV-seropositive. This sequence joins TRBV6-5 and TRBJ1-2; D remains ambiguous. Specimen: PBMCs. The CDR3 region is CASSYHGSSNYGYTF. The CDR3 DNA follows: TGTGCCAGCAGTTACCACGGGTCATCTAACTATGGCTACACCTTC.